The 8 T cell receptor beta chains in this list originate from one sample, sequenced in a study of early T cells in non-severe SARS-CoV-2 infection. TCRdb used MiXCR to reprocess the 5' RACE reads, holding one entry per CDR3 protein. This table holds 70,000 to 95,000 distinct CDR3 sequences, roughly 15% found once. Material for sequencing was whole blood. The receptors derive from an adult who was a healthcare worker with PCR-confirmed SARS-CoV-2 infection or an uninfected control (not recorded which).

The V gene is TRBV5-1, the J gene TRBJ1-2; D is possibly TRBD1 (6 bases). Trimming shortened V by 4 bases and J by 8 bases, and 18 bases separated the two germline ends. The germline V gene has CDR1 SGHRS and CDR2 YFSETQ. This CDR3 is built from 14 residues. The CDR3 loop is CASSLDGQPSGYTF. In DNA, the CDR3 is TGCGCCAGCAGCCTGGACGGACAGCCGTCGGGCTACACCTTC.

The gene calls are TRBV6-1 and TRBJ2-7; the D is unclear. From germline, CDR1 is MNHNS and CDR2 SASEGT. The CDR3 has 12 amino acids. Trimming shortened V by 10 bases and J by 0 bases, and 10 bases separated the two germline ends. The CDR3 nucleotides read TGTGCCACTAGGTCCCTCTCCTACGAGCAGTACGTC. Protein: CATRSLSYEQYV.

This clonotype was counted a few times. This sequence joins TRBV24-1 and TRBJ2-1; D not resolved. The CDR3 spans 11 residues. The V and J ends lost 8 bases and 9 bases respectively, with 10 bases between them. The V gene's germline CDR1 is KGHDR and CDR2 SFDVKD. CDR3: CATTQDGEQFF. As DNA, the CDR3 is TGTGCCACCACCCAAGACGGTGAGCAGTTCTTC.

CDR3 DNA sequence: TGTGCCAGCAGTCCTACCGTGGGGACTAGCGGGGTCTCGCAGTTCTTC. This sequence encodes CASSPTVGTSGVSQFF. This rearrangement joins TRBV3-1 to TRBJ2-1; 13 bases are a match to TRBD2. Trimming at V came to 6 bases and at J to 12 bases, leaving 14 bases not matched to a gene. Germline CDR1 reads LGHDT; CDR2 reads YNNKEL (reference sequence). The CDR3 runs to 16 residues.

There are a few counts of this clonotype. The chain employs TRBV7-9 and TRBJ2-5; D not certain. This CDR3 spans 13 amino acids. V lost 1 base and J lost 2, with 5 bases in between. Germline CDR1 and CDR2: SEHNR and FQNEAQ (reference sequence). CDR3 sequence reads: CASSLVPQETQYF. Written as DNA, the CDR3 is TGTGCCAGCAGCTTAGTTCCTCAAGAGACCCAGTACTTC.

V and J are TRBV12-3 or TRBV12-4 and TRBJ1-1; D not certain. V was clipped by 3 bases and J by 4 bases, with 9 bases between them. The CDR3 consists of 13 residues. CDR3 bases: TGTGCCAGCAGTTTGAGGAGCGCCACTGAAGCTTTCTTT. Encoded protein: CASSLRSATEAFF.

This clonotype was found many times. Here the CDR3 reads CSASRQGSVNEKLFF. CDR3 bases: TGCAGTGCTAGTCGGCAGGGGAGCGTTAATGAAAAACTGTTTTTT. The V gene is TRBV20-1, the J gene TRBJ1-4; weak D call: TRBD1 (6 bases). The germline CDR1 and CDR2 sequences are DFQATT and SNEGSKA (reference sequence). Deletions cut 3 bases from V and 4 bases from J, with 15 bases between. The CDR3 sequence is 15 residues long.

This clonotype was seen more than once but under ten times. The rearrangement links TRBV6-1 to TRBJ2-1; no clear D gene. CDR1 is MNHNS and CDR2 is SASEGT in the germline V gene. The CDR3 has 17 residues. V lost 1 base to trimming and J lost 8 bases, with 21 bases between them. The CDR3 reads CASSEDRTMSLRDEQFF. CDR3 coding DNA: TGTGCCAGCAGTGAAGACCGCACTATGTCGCTAAGAGATGAGCAGTTCTTC.